The entry that follows covers one T cell receptor (beta chain) sequence. This sample stems from a study of T-cell reconstitution after alpha-beta-depleted transplantation in children. Preparation of the TCRbeta library used unique molecular identifiers. TCRdb used MiXCR to reprocess the PCR reads, holding one entry per CDR3 protein. The table lists about 640,000 distinct CDR3 sequences, roughly 17% of them singletons, with 1.1% in the top ten. CDR1 is SGHRS, CDR2 YFSETQ, per germline. The CDR3 runs 15 residues. V lost 2 bases to trimming and J lost 2 bases; unmatched junction nucleotides: 6. V usage is TRBV5-1 and J usage is TRBJ1-2, with 7 bases that match TRBD1. Sequencing was performed on PBMCs from the stem cell graft donor, taken from the stem cell graft. The origin of this receptor is a human donor who donated a stem cell graft to a child with acute myeloid leukemia. The CDR3 here is CASSLGQARNYGYTF. CDR3 DNA sequence: TGCGCCAGCAGCTTAGGACAGGCGCGAAACTATGGCTACACCTTC.